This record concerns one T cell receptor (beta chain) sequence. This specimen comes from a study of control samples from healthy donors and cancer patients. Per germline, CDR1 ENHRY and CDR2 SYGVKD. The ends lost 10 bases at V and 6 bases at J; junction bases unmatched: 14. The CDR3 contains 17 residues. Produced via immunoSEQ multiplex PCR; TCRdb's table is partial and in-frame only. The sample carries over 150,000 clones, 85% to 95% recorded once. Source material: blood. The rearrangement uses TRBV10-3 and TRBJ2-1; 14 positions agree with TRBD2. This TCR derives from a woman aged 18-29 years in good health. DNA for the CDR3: TGTGCCACCCGACCGGGACTAGCGGGAGCCTATGTCAATGAGCAGTTCTTC. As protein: CATRPGLAGAYVNEQFF.